Presented here are 28 T cell receptor beta chains from one specimen sequenced in a study of human T cells and chemical hapten exposure. As for time point: patch test 1, 2 weeks after DPC sensitization. Indicated treatment: therapeutic diphenylcyclopropenone sensitization with weekly scalp DPC. TCRdb itself ran the RACE reads through MiXCR, one entry per CDR3 protein. There are 85,000 or so distinct CDR3 sequences in the sample; about 10% occur only once, and around 4.4% lies in the top ten. Specimen: whole blood, collected in connection with sensitization to the hapten diphenylcyclopropenone (DPC). Every receptor here comes from a woman aged 45-65 years with alopecia areata. Some clones in this sample may be carry-over from other donors' samples.

The chain couples TRBV6-6 to TRBJ2-3, with TRBD2 matching over 13 bases. The CDR3 is made up of 16 amino acids. The germline V gene has CDR1 MNHNY and CDR2 SVGAGI (reference sequence). V was clipped by 4 bases and J by 4 bases; unmatched bases: 5. CDR3 in DNA: TGTGCCAGCAGTTTCGGACTAGCGGGAGCCCCAGATACGCAGTATTTT. It translates to CASSFGLAGAPDTQYF.

The V and J genes are TRBV7-9 and TRBJ2-6, with D unclear. Trimming pared 11 bases from V and 0 bases from J, leaving 8 bases between. Germline V gene lookup returns CDR1 SEHNR and CDR2 FQNEAQ (reference sequence). The CDR3 is 13 amino acids. The CDR3 DNA is TGTGCCGTATCCCGCTCTGGGGCCAACGTCCTGACTTTC. Its protein product is CAVSRSGANVLTF.

This clonotype was counted between two and nine times. The rearrangement uses TRBV20-1 and TRBJ2-7; 9 bases map to TRBD2. Per germline, CDR1 DFQATT and CDR2 SNEGSKA (reference sequence). The ends lost 3 bases at V and 0 bases at J; junction bases unmatched: 3. This CDR3 region has 14 residues. CDR3: CSARRTSDSYEQYF. The CDR3 DNA reads as TGCAGTGCTAGGCGGACTAGCGACTCCTACGAGCAGTACTTC.

This clonotype appeared a few times. A single base separates this from a much larger clone, so it may be a read error. The chain couples TRBV18 to TRBJ1-1, with D possibly matching TRBD1 (5 bases). The germline V gene encodes CDR1 KGHSH and CDR2 LQKENI. The V end lost 2 bases, the J end lost 3 bases, and 7 bases lay between the germline ends. The length of the CDR3 is 13 residues. This chain's CDR3 is CASSPTGDTEAFF. As DNA, the CDR3 is TGTGCCAGCTCACCAACGGGGGACACTGAAGCTTTCTTT.

This clonotype was recorded a few times. The chain is built from TRBV11-2 and TRBJ2-7, with TRBD1 matching over 7 bases. CDR1 is SGHAT and CDR2 is FQNNGV in the germline V gene. CDR3 size: 21 residues. Trimming took 5 bases from V and 1 from J; bases not matched to a gene: 26. CDR3 sequence reads: CASSPISRDRAQRKVSYEQYF. The CDR3 nucleotides are TGTGCCAGCAGCCCAATCTCTCGGGACAGAGCCCAACGGAAGGTTTCCTACGAGCAGTACTTC.

There are a few counts of this clonotype. The chain links TRBV7-8 to TRBJ2-2; D perhaps matches TRBD1 (5 bases). With 0 bases removed from V and 0 bases from J, the gap between germline ends came to 8 bases. CDR1 and CDR2 (germline): SGHVS, FQNEAQ. This CDR3 contains 16 residues. The CDR3 nucleotides read TGTGCCAGCAGCTTAGCGGGGCTTACGAACACCGGGGAGCTGTTTTTT. It encodes CASSLAGLTNTGELFF.

This chain links TRBV9 with TRBJ1-6; D may be TRBD1 (5 bases). Trimming shortened V by 0 bases and J by 7 bases, and 8 bases separated the two germline ends. Per the germline V gene, CDR1 is SGDLS and CDR2 is YYNGEE. The CDR3 covers 14 residues. The CDR3 spells CASSVAGINSPLHF. CDR3 DNA sequence: TGTGCCAGCAGCGTAGCAGGGATCAATTCACCCCTCCACTTT.

This clonotype was recorded a few times. V gene TRBV12-3 or TRBV12-4 combines with J gene TRBJ2-3, with 16 bases matching TRBD2. The CDR3 runs to 17 residues. V lost 5 bases, J lost 5 bases, and 7 bases stayed unmatched. CDR3 amino acids: CASSSGTSGGARDTQYF. The CDR3, as DNA: TGTGCCAGCAGTAGCGGGACTAGCGGGGGGGCGAGAGATACGCAGTATTTT.

The chain recombines TRBV3-1 with TRBJ1-1; D not certain. With 7 bases removed from V and 7 bases from J, the gap between germline ends came to 19 bases. CDR3 size: 14 residues. Germline CDR1 LGHDT, CDR2 YNNKEL (reference sequence). CDR3 residues: CASTTRATGGEAFF. CDR3 coding DNA: TGTGCCAGCACCACCCGGGCCACGGGAGGTGAAGCTTTCTTT.

The V gene is TRBV5-5, the J gene TRBJ2-1; D gene unclear. Trimming stripped 0 bases from V and 1 base from J, with 11 bases between. The CDR3 consists of 16 residues. The V gene's germline CDR1 is SGHKS and CDR2 YYEKEE (reference sequence). CDR3 in DNA: TGTGCCAGCAGCTTGGCCCCGGTCATTTCCTACAATGAGCAGTTCTTC. Translating gives CASSLAPVISYNEQFF. The complete variable domain, with remaining parts taken from reference TRBV5-5 and TRBJ2-1, reads DAGVTQSPTHLIKTRGQQVTLRCSPISGHKSVSWYQQVLGQGPQFIFQYYEKEERGRGNFPDRFSARQFPNYSSELNVNALLLGDSALYLCASSLAPVISYNEQFFGPGTRLTVL.

This clonotype has a handful of counts. J is TRBJ2-1 and V is TRBV7-2; TRBD2 is a possible D gene (5 bases). V lost 5 bases to trimming and J lost 5 bases, with 16 bases between them. CDR3 size: 15 residues. CDR1 and CDR2 from the germline V gene are SGHTA and FQGNSA. Written as DNA, the CDR3 is TGTGCCAGCAGCCTAACGCGGGCTAGCCACAATGAGCAGTTCTTC. It codes for CASSLTRASHNEQFF.

This clonotype occurred many times. The chain has TRBV24-1 and TRBJ2-4, with D unresolved. CDR3 length: 14 residues. Trimming cost V 4 bases and J 2 bases, with 8 bases left between them. Germline CDR1 reads KGHDR; CDR2 reads SFDVKD. CDR3 bases: TGTGCCACCAGTGACTCGAGGACCAAAAACATTCAGTACTTC. Translating gives CATSDSRTKNIQYF.

This clonotype was observed at least ten times. The chain has TRBV6-5 and TRBJ2-1; possibly TRBD2 for D (6 bases). V lost 5 bases, J lost 8 bases, and 13 bases lay in between. The CDR3 runs to 13 residues. Germline V gene lookup returns CDR1 MNHEY and CDR2 SVGAGI. The CDR3 nucleotides read TGTGCCAGCAGTGAACTAGCTTTGGATGAGCAGTTCTTC. This sequence encodes CASSELALDEQFF.

This clonotype occurred many times. V and J are TRBV6-2 or TRBV6-3 and TRBJ2-4, with D tentatively TRBD2 (6 bases). V lost 6 bases and J 7 bases, leaving 10 bases between the germline ends. This CDR3 comprises 12 residues. Germline V CDR1 and CDR2: MNHEY, SVGEGT. The CDR3 region has the DNA TGTGCCAGCAGCATAAGCGGGAACATTCAGTACTTC. Encoded protein: CASSISGNIQYF.

This clonotype showed up many times. The V call is TRBV15, the J call TRBJ2-1, with D perhaps matching TRBD2 (6 bases). Germline V gene sequence: CDR1 LNHNV, CDR2 YYDKDF (reference sequence). V gave up 6 bases and J gave up 6 bases, with 15 bases separating them. The CDR3 consists of 14 residues. The CDR3 protein is CATRAPGETNEQFF. The CDR3 DNA follows: TGTGCCACCAGAGCCCCGGGGGAGACCAATGAGCAGTTCTTC.

This clonotype was detected many times. The rearrangement joins TRBV6-1 to TRBJ1-5; D uncertain. V lost 7 bases, J lost 0 bases, and 16 bases lay in between. This CDR3 has 16 amino acids. CDR1 and CDR2 (germline): MNHNS, SASEGT. The CDR3 sequence: CASKGLENYSNQPQHF. The CDR3 nucleotides are TGTGCCAGCAAAGGGCTAGAGAACTATAGCAATCAGCCCCAGCATTTT.

In this sample, this clonotype turned up many times. The chain links TRBV27 to TRBJ2-1; either TRBD1 or TRBD2 may fit D (5 bases each). The CDR3 totals 13 residues. The V gene's germline CDR1 is MNHEY and CDR2 SMNVEV (reference sequence). V was cut by 5 bases and J by 5 bases, with 10 bases left in between. The CDR3, as DNA: TGTGCCAGCAGTCCTGGGACCCACAATGAGCAGTTCTTC. Protein product: CASSPGTHNEQFF.

This clonotype showed up many times. V gene TRBV20-1 combines with J gene TRBJ1-1; 8 positions agree with TRBD1. V was clipped by 5 bases and J by 4 bases; unmatched bases: 3. The CDR3 has 12 amino acids. Germline CDR1 reads DFQATT; CDR2 reads SNEGSKA (reference sequence). The CDR3 loop is CSAEQGGTEAFF. Here the CDR3 DNA reads TGCAGTGCTGAACAGGGGGGCACTGAAGCTTTCTTT.

This clonotype showed up many times. This chain connects TRBV5-5 to TRBJ1-1; D is undetermined. The germline CDR1 and CDR2 sequences are SGHKS and YYEKEE (reference sequence). This CDR3 has 14 amino acids. V was shortened by 4 bases and J by 0 bases, with 10 bases between the two germline ends. The CDR3 DNA is TGTGCCAGCAGCCTATCCCTCCTGAACACTGAAGCTTTCTTT. Its translation is CASSLSLLNTEAFF.

This clonotype was counted only a few times. The chain is built from TRBV6-2 or TRBV6-3 and TRBJ2-1; TRBD1 aligns across 7 bases. Per the germline V gene, CDR1 is MNHEY and CDR2 is SVGEGT. After removal of 6 bases from V and 0 bases from J, the junction contained 5 bases not matched to a gene. This CDR3 has 15 residues. The CDR3 protein is CASRLDRVSYNEQFF. The DNA for the CDR3 is TGTGCCAGCAGACTTGACAGGGTCTCCTACAATGAGCAGTTCTTC.

At least ten counts were recorded for this clonotype. This chain uses TRBV6-6 with TRBJ2-5; the match to TRBD2 covers 13 bases. After removal of 0 bases from V and 2 bases from J, the junction contained 15 bases not matched to a gene. Germline CDR1 and CDR2: MNHNY and SVGAGI (reference sequence). The CDR3 spans 21 residues. CDR3 sequence (DNA): TGTGCCAGCAGTTACTCGTTTCAGACCCGGCGGACTAGCGGGAGACAAGAGACCCAGTACTTC. It specifies CASSYSFQTRRTSGRQETQYF.

This clonotype appeared many times. This chain connects TRBV6-6 to TRBJ2-7; weak D call: TRBD1 (6 bases). Trimming removed 4 bases at V and 0 bases at J, with 13 bases between. The germline CDR1 and CDR2 sequences are MNHNY and SVGAGI (reference sequence). The CDR3 is 15 residues long. The CDR3 spells CASSSPGTSSYEQYF. The CDR3 coding sequence is TGTGCCAGCAGTTCACCCGGGACATCCTCCTACGAGCAGTACTTC.

Here the CDR3 reads CASSPPTQGPYNEQFF. The CDR3 region has the DNA TGTGCCAGCAGCCCACCCACGCAGGGACCCTACAATGAGCAGTTCTTC. The rearrangement links TRBV7-2 to TRBJ2-1; D could derive from TRBD1 or TRBD2 (5 bases each). Per germline, CDR1 SGHTA and CDR2 FQGNSA. Trimming shortened V by 5 bases and J by 2 bases, and 16 bases separated the two germline ends. CDR3 length: 16 residues.

This clonotype occurred a few times. CDR3 in amino acids: CASSSPGRGETQYF. DNA of the CDR3: TGTGCCAGCAGTTCCCCGGGCAGGGGAGAGACCCAGTACTTC. This chain links TRBV6-6 with TRBJ2-5; tentative D call: TRBD1 (6 bases). Germline assignment: CDR1 MNHNY and CDR2 SVGAGI (reference sequence). The CDR3 has 14 amino acids. V lost 4 bases and J 4 bases, leaving 13 bases between the germline ends.

The chain links TRBV6-6 to TRBJ1-5, with a tentative D call TRBD1 (5 bases). The germline V gene has CDR1 MNHNY and CDR2 SVGAGI (reference sequence). The CDR3 has 12 amino acids. The germline V and J ends were trimmed by 8 bases and 4 bases, with 9 bases remaining between them. The CDR3 region is CASRDQNQPQHF. The CDR3 DNA follows: TGTGCCAGCCGGGACCAAAATCAGCCCCAGCATTTT.

The table lists this clonotype with many counts. V usage is TRBV7-3 and J usage is TRBJ2-2, with D unresolved. The CDR3 length is 13 residues. V was clipped by 4 bases and J by 7 bases, with 10 bases between them. Germline CDR1 reads SGHTA; CDR2 reads FQGTGA. CDR3 nucleotides: TGTGCCAGCAGCTCCAAAAGTAGCGGGGAGCTGTTTTTT. It codes for CASSSKSSGELFF.

In its sample, this clonotype was seen a few times. This sequence joins TRBV3-1 and TRBJ2-3; 11 nucleotides agree with TRBD2. V lost 7 bases to trimming and J lost 8 bases; unmatched junction nucleotides: 8. Per germline, CDR1 LGHDT and CDR2 YNNKEL (reference sequence). CDR3 length: 14 residues. The CDR3 here is CASTPGLAEVTQYF. CDR3 coding DNA: TGTGCCAGCACCCCGGGACTAGCGGAGGTTACGCAGTATTTT.

There are many counts of this clonotype. The V and J genes are TRBV29-1 and TRBJ1-3, with D maybe TRBD1 (5 bases). V was clipped by 2 bases and J by 0 bases, with 8 bases between them. Germline-derived CDR1 and CDR2 are SQVTM and ANQGSEA. The CDR3 has 14 amino acids. The CDR3 loop reads CSVEQGNSGNTIYF. The CDR3 DNA reads TGCAGCGTTGAACAGGGTAACTCTGGAAACACCATATATTTT. Variable domain in full (rest from reference TRBV29-1 and TRBJ1-3): SAVISQKPSRDICQRGTSLTIQCQVDSQVTMMFWYRQQPGQSLTLIATANQGSEATYESGFVIDKFPISRPNLTFSTLTVSNMSPEDSSIYLCSVEQGNSGNTIYFGEGSWLTVV.